This T cell receptor (beta chain) was recovered during a study of CD8 T cells in Susac syndrome. With random hexamers, roughly 0.45 to 1 ug RNA was reverse transcribed. A multiplex approach, immunoSEQ multiplex PCR, amplified TCR beta CDR3 across 54 Vbeta and 13 Jbeta. Each CDR3 protein is one row after TCRdb ran MiXCR on the immunoSEQ multiplex PCR reads. The table shows about 190,000 distinct CDR3 sequences, with more than 90% occurring only once. Patients with Susac syndrome met the recently defined diagnostic criteria for definite or probable disease. V dropped 7 bases and J dropped 0 bases, with 11 bases sitting between them. The CDR3 runs to 14 residues.

The chain joins TRBV12-3 or TRBV12-4 to TRBJ2-3, with no clear D. The TCR sequence derives from a human donor with Susac syndrome. The sequencing sample was made of CD4+ T cells from PBMCs. In DNA, the CDR3 is TGTGCCAGCACCATAAAAGGGAGCACAGATACGCAGTATTTT. It is translated as CASTIKGSTDTQYF.